These 24 T cell receptor beta chains share one sample of origin, sequenced in a study of blood T cell repertoires in COVID-19. Clones were read by immunoSEQ multiplex PCR, and TCRdb kept only the in-frame ones, dropping some. The table lists some 49,000 clones, just over 90% of them singletons, with 0.95% to 1.1% in the top ten. What was sequenced was peripheral blood. These receptor sequences come from a man in his sixties with COVID-19, enrolled during active disease.

This chain joins TRBV30 and TRBJ1-1, with D possibly TRBD1 on 6 matching bases. Germline V gene data show CDR1 as GTSNPN and CDR2 as SVGIG (reference sequence). The CDR3 is 12 amino acids. V was clipped by 2 bases and J by 7 bases, with 11 bases between them. The CDR3: CAWSRTVVEAFF. CDR3 bases: TGTGCCTGGAGTCGGACAGTAGTTGAAGCTTTCTTT.

The chain is built from TRBV3-1 (or the pseudogene TRBV3-2) and TRBJ1-6, with TRBD1 identical over 8 bases. The junction had 11 bases not matched to a gene; V was cut back by 5 bases and J by 8 bases. From germline, CDR1 is LGHDT and CDR2 YNNKEL (reference sequence). The CDR3 loop spans 16 amino acids. CDR3 sequence (DNA): TGTGCCAGCAGCAAGGACAGGGTCCCTTCTTATTCACCCCTCCACTTT. Translated: CASSKDRVPSYSPLHF.

V usage is TRBV6-5 and J usage is TRBJ1-2, with 9 bases matching TRBD1. The germline gives CDR1 MNHEY, CDR2 SVGAGI. CDR3 length equals 14 residues. V was pared by 6 bases and J by 4 bases, with 6 bases of the junction left unmatched. In DNA form, the CDR3 reads TGTGCCAGCAGCGGGACAGGGAAATTCTATGGCTACACCTTC. Translated, it gives CASSGTGKFYGYTF.

The chain is built from TRBV5-1 and TRBJ2-7; 8 bases match TRBD2. The CDR3 is 13 amino acids. V lost 3 bases to trimming and J lost 2 bases; unmatched junction nucleotides: 1. Germline values: CDR1 SGHRS, CDR2 YFSETQ. The DNA of the CDR3 is TGCGCCAGCAGCTCGACTAGCGCCTACGAGCAGTACTTC. Translated: CASSSTSAYEQYF.

The rearrangement joins TRBV3-1 (or the pseudogene TRBV3-2) to TRBJ2-1; 8 bases agree with TRBD2. The CDR3 consists of 16 residues. With V trimmed by 4 bases and J by 4 bases, 9 bases remained unmatched. CDR1 and CDR2 (germline): LGHDT, YNNKEL (reference sequence). In DNA form, the CDR3 reads TGTGCCAGCAGCCCTCGTCGGACTAGCATTTACAATGAGCAGTTCTTC. This sequence encodes CASSPRRTSIYNEQFF.

The V and J genes are TRBV30 and TRBJ2-7; D is undetermined. Germline loops: CDR1 GTSNPN, CDR2 SVGIG (reference sequence). The CDR3 is 11 residues long. Deletions cut 3 bases from V and 5 bases from J, with 8 bases between. This CDR3 reads CAWREENEQYF. CDR3 DNA: TGTGCCTGGAGAGAGGAGAACGAGCAGTACTTC. Complete variable domain (other parts from reference TRBV30 and TRBJ2-7): SQTIHQWPATLVQPVGSPLSLECTVEGTSNPNLYWYRQAAGRGLQLLFYSVGIGQISSEVPQNLSASRPQDRQFILSSKKLLLSDSGFYLCAWREENEQYFGPGTRLTVT.

V usage is TRBV6-5 and J usage is TRBJ2-4, with D perhaps TRBD2 (5 bases). Trimming left V 3 bases short and J 0 bases short, with 12 bases between. Germline loops: CDR1 MNHEY, CDR2 SVGAGI. This CDR3 contains 16 residues. The CDR3 nucleotides are TGTGCCAGCAGTTATAAGGGAGAGCTAGCCAAAAACATTCAGTACTTC. It yields the protein CASSYKGELAKNIQYF.

V gene TRBV29-1 combines with J gene TRBJ1-3; the D gene is possibly TRBD1 (5 bases). The CDR3 is made up of 15 amino acids. The germline V gene has CDR1 SQVTM and CDR2 ANQGSEA. V was clipped by 7 bases and J by 2 bases, with 18 bases between them. Here the CDR3 DNA reads TGCAGCGCCGAGCCCCGAGACAGTCCTGGAAACACCATATATTTT. This codes for CSAEPRDSPGNTIYF.

The chain uses TRBV6-5 and TRBJ2-7, with D perhaps matching TRBD2 (5 bases). V was clipped by 6 bases and J by 2 bases, with 14 bases between them. Germline assignment: CDR1 MNHEY and CDR2 SVGAGI. The CDR3 has 14 residues. In DNA form, the CDR3 reads TGTGCCAGCAGAATCCGGGAAGCAACCTACGAGCAGTACTTC. This gives the protein CASRIREATYEQYF.

The gene calls are TRBV7-8 and TRBJ1-2; the D gene is possibly TRBD1 (6 bases). Germline assignment: CDR1 SGHVS and CDR2 FQNEAQ. CDR3 length: 14 residues. V gave up 1 base and J gave up 3 bases, with 9 bases separating them. This chain's CDR3 is CASSLGGGDYGYTF. CDR3 bases: TGTGCCAGCAGCTTAGGAGGGGGGGACTATGGCTACACCTTC.

As DNA, the CDR3 is TGCGCCAGCAGCTTGCACAGGGACAGCCCGAACACTGAAGCTTTCTTT. The encoded protein is CASSLHRDSPNTEAFF. The chain couples TRBV5-1 to TRBJ1-1, with TRBD1 matching 7 bases. Germline V gene sequence: CDR1 SGHRS, CDR2 YFSETQ. Trimming at V came to 1 base and at J to 1 base, leaving 7 bases not matched to a gene. The CDR3 is made up of 16 amino acids.

The V and J genes are TRBV29-1 and TRBJ1-2; D gene ambiguous. V was clipped by 6 bases and J by 7 bases, with 12 bases between them. Germline V gene sequence: CDR1 SQVTM, CDR2 ANQGSEA. CDR3 length: 11 residues. CDR3 in DNA: TGCAGCGTGGGCGTTCGGGGTGGCTACACCTTC. Translation: CSVGVRGGYTF. The entire variable domain, with the rest obtained from reference TRBV29-1 and TRBJ1-2, is as follows: SAVISQKPSRDICQRGTSLTIQCQVDSQVTMMFWYRQQPGQSLTLIATANQGSEATYESGFVIDKFPISRPNLTFSTLTVSNMSPEDSSIYLCSVGVRGGYTFGSGTRLTVV.

The rearrangement uses TRBV9 and TRBJ2-1; no definite D call. V lost 2 bases, J lost 0 bases, and 9 bases lay in between. Germline assignment: CDR1 SGDLS and CDR2 YYNGEE. This CDR3 has 15 residues. The CDR3 here is CASSVGASSYNEQFF. The CDR3 DNA is TGTGCCAGCAGCGTTGGAGCCAGCTCCTACAATGAGCAGTTCTTC.

The chain employs TRBV2 and TRBJ1-1; TRBD1 aligns across 7 bases. V dropped 3 bases and J dropped 2; count of bases not matched to a gene: 6. The CDR3 length is 15 residues. The V gene's germline CDR1 is SNHLY and CDR2 FYNNEI. The CDR3 DNA is TGTGCCAGCAGTGATCCTTGGGACAGCAACACTGAAGCTTTCTTT. It encodes CASSDPWDSNTEAFF.

Here the CDR3 DNA reads TGCGCCAGCAGCCAATCCCAGGGGGCTGGAAACACCATATATTTT. Amino acids: CASSQSQGAGNTIYF. The chain is built from TRBV4-1 and TRBJ1-3; 7 bases align to TRBD1. This CDR3 region has 15 residues. Losses at the gene ends were 2 bases for V and 2 bases for J; bases not matched to a gene: 3. Germline V gives CDR1 MGHRA, CDR2 YSYEKL.

V usage is TRBV6-2 or TRBV6-3 and J usage is TRBJ1-5, with D unresolved. Trimming shortened V by 0 bases and J by 1 base, and 7 bases separated the two germline ends. Germline V gene data show CDR1 as MNHEY and CDR2 as SVGEGT. The CDR3 covers 15 residues. The CDR3 region has the DNA TGTGCCAGCAGTTACTCCGTCGTCAGCAATCAGCCCCAGCATTTT. Amino acid sequence: CASSYSVVSNQPQHF.

This chain joins TRBV9 and TRBJ2-2, with a possible D match to TRBD1 (5 bases). V lost 0 bases to trimming and J lost 6 bases, with 12 bases between them. The CDR3 has 15 residues. Germline loops: CDR1 SGDLS, CDR2 YYNGEE. The CDR3 sequence: CASSVGPQGSGELFF. The CDR3 bases are TGTGCCAGCAGCGTAGGCCCCCAGGGCTCCGGGGAGCTGTTTTTT.

This clone is a singleton in its sample. The CDR3 DNA is TGTGCCAGCAGCCCAATCCTGGGACAGGGGAATTCACCCCTCCACTTT. It codes for CASSPILGQGNSPLHF. J is TRBJ1-6 and V is TRBV3-1 (or the pseudogene TRBV3-2), with 10 bases matching TRBD1. After removal of 4 bases from V and 7 bases from J, the junction contained 7 bases not matched to a gene. The CDR3 is 16 residues long. Germline assignment: CDR1 LGHDT and CDR2 YNNKEL (reference sequence).

This chain joins TRBV7-2 and TRBJ2-5; 16 positions match TRBD2. The V gene end was trimmed by 3 bases and the J gene end by 2 bases; junction bases not matched to a gene: 3. Germline V gene sequence: CDR1 SGHTA, CDR2 FQGNSA. CDR3 size: 17 residues. CDR3 nucleotide sequence: TGTGCCAGCAGCTTCCCGGGACTAGCGGGGGGGCAAGAGACCCAGTACTTC. Encoded protein: CASSFPGLAGGQETQYF. Filled out from reference TRBV7-2 and TRBJ2-5, the complete variable domain reads GAGVSQSPSNKVTEKGKDVELRCDPISGHTALYWYRQSLGQGLEFLIYFQGNSAPDKSGLPSDRFSAERTGGSVSTLTIQRTQQEDSAVYLCASSFPGLAGGQETQYFGPGTRLLVL.

The chain couples TRBV7-9 to TRBJ1-1, with 9 bases matching TRBD1. Unmatched junction bases numbered 4, after V lost 4 bases and J lost 10 bases. This CDR3 is built from 12 residues. Germline V gene sequence: CDR1 SEHNR, CDR2 FQNEAQ (reference sequence). Written as DNA, the CDR3 is TGTGCCAGCAGCTCGGGACAGGGAGCAGCTTTCTTT. This encodes CASSSGQGAAFF.

The chain is built from TRBV28 and TRBJ2-7, with 8 bases aligning to TRBD2. V was clipped by 6 bases and J by 6 bases; unmatched bases: 7. The CDR3 consists of 13 residues. From germline, CDR1 is MDHEN and CDR2 SYDVKM. The CDR3 DNA is TGTGCCAGCAGCCCCAGACTAGCGTTCGAGCAGTACTTC. Translating it yields CASSPRLAFEQYF.

This chain links TRBV6-1 with TRBJ1-2; D is uncertain. The CDR3 covers 15 residues. V was cut by 3 bases and J by 3 bases, with 14 bases left in between. The V gene's germline CDR1 is MNHNS and CDR2 SASEGT. The CDR3: CASSEDGNEYYGYTF. The CDR3 nucleotides are TGTGCCAGCAGTGAGGACGGGAACGAATACTATGGCTACACCTTC.

This chain connects TRBV10-2 to TRBJ2-2; 16 nucleotides align to TRBD2. With 11 bases clipped from V and 6 bases from J, the junction kept 15 bases outside the gene matches. This CDR3 contains 18 residues. CDR1 and CDR2 from the germline V gene are WSHSY and SAAADI. The CDR3: CAAQPGLAGGPMSGELFF. The DNA for the CDR3 is TGCGCCGCCCAACCGGGACTAGCGGGAGGGCCGATGTCCGGGGAGCTGTTTTTT.

This clone has a handful of counts. This chain links TRBV9 with TRBJ2-2; D may be TRBD2 (5 bases). The V and J ends lost 3 bases and 0 bases respectively, with 15 bases between them. CDR3 length equals 17 residues. Germline CDR1 is SGDLS and CDR2 is YYNGEE. Here the CDR3 DNA reads TGTGCCAGCAGCGCCCCTTGGACTCTTTCGAACACCGGGGAGCTGTTTTTT. Protein product: CASSAPWTLSNTGELFF.